The T cell receptor (beta chain) described here comes from a study of T cells in narcolepsy. Only in-frame clones appear in the TCRdb table, and some are missing; sequencing was by immunoSEQ multiplex PCR. The sample includes about 27,000 clones, 86% of them seen just once. This CDR3 spans 15 amino acids. The germline V gene encodes CDR1 SGDLS and CDR2 YYNGEE. Trimming left V 1 base short and J 0 bases short, with 8 bases between. Study results and caveats: Healthy controls reportedly lacked the autoreactive clonotypes serially found in patients' blood.

About this clone: What it binds is not known.

J is TRBJ2-1 and V is TRBV9, with D possibly being TRBD2 (6 bases). The receptor comes from a human donor with narcolepsy. Sequencing input: CD45RA- memory CD4+ T cells from PBMCs. The DNA of the CDR3 is TGTGCCAGCAGCGTATTGGGGGGCTCCTACAATGAGCAGTTCTTC. This translates into CASSVLGGSYNEQFF.